This TCR beta chain derives from a study of beta chain features in type 1 diabetes. In all sorted populations, purity surpassed 95%. V lost 1 base and J 2 bases, leaving 9 bases between the germline ends. The CDR3 is made up of 14 amino acids. Germline V gene lookup returns CDR1 SEHNR and CDR2 FQNEAQ (reference sequence). Study conclusions and caveats: The study found fewer insertions and more deletions at VDJ junctions in type 1 diabetes patients. Cells with high TCR expression could be over-represented by cDNA sequencing. Any HLA effect on TCRB rearrangement was left unresolved by small sub-analyses.

The investigators reverse transcribed all of the isolated RNA, so they sequenced expressed TCRB transcripts. Profiled with immunoSEQ multiplex PCR; TCRdb holds only in-frame clones, not every one. The table shows around 400,000 clones, with roughly 16% occurring only once. In regard to this clone: The antigen is undetermined.

Sample: naive CD4+ T cells from blood. The source of this sequence is a young woman in good health. The chain combines TRBV7-9 with TRBJ2-7, with D possibly being TRBD1 (6 bases). In DNA form, the CDR3 reads TGTGCCAGCAGCTTAGATTGGGGGCCCTACGAGCAGTACTTC. Protein: CASSLDWGPYEQYF.